This TCR beta chain was sequenced in a study of blood T cell repertoires in COVID-19. Study context: From the United States, Italy and Spain came samples of acute and convalescent COVID-19.

As processed by the authors: By means of reference gene primer amplification, nucleated cell counts were estimated. Using immunoSEQ multiplex PCR, the repertoire was profiled, and TCRdb retains in-frame clones only, with some absent. D and trimming were read from the DNA, whereas the V and J calls and clone size are those reported in that table. The sample lists approximately 250,000 clones; approximately 82% were seen once. Clinical history reported by participants formed the basis on which cohorts were assigned. Two negative PCRs, clearance, or symptom resolution had been documented for recovered Cohort 3 donors. The germline V and J ends were trimmed by 4 bases and 3 bases, with 13 bases remaining between them. This CDR3 contains 15 residues. In germline, CDR1 is GTSNPN, CDR2 SVGIG (reference sequence).

The clonotype was recovered from a middle-aged man who had recovered from COVID-19. Sequenced sample: PBMCs or T cells enriched from blood (not recorded which). V usage is TRBV30 and J usage is TRBJ1-6, with D unresolved. The CDR3 coding sequence is TGTGCCTGGACCTACTCGCGGGACTATAATTCACCCCTCCACTTT. Its protein is CAWTYSRDYNSPLHF.